This T cell receptor (beta chain) was found in a study of early T cells in non-severe SARS-CoV-2 infection (dated by TCRdb to the early 2020s). With respect to the entire study: TCR sequencing used bulk RNA from unsorted whole blood, so alpha and beta chains could not be paired. Overall study results and their limits: VDJdb matching was skewed toward anti-spike CD8 responses and likely underestimated virus-specific expansions, missing private and CD4 specificities.

Regarding this clonotype: Its antigen specificity is not known. Qualities for individual bases were not recorded, and no much larger clone is one base off.

The study was a case-control design nested within a healthcare worker cohort in London, UK, with weekly nasopharyngeal swab PCR tests and blood sampling. Between 23 and 31 March 2020, the week of the UK lockdown, healthcare workers were enrolled and then followed up weekly for as long as 16 weeks. V is clipped by 6 bases and J by 2 bases, and the sequence between their germline boundaries is 14 bases long. Including the terminal cysteine and phenylalanine, the CDR3 comprises 15 residues. Just the 45-base CDR3 DNA is kept, in frame starting at base 1. Looking up the germline V gene yields CDR1 MNHNS and CDR2 SASEGT. The library was generated by 5' RACE. Sequencing was carried out with a NextSeq 500. The TCR library protocol attached unique molecular identifiers to individual cDNA molecules to correct for sequencing error and PCR bias. Sequencing covered both TCR alpha and beta chains, and within each sample the abundances of alpha and beta sequences were tightly co-correlated. In the paper's pipeline: Decombinator V4 was used to perform V gene, J gene and CDR3 annotation of TCR sequences. Expanded TCRs were defined as changing significantly between any two time points under a Poisson model with p below 0.0001. TCR abundances were normalised to the total number of TCRs sequenced in each sample and reported as counts per million. TRAV1-2 paired with TRAJ12, TRAJ20 or TRAJ33 defined MAIT TCRs, while TRAV10 paired with TRAJ18 defined iNKT TCRs. VDJdb, accessed on 1 November 2021, was searched for TCRs annotated for CMV, EBV and SARS-CoV-2, and TCRs annotated for more than one antigen were excluded. TCRdb handled the public reads itself, with Q25 trimming in fastp and clone calling in MiXCR, and kept productive beta chains. CDR3 protein duplicates are merged, each entry listing the most common genes and DNA. TCRdb, rather than the study authors, made the V and J calls. The sample table contains over 75,000 distinct CDR3 sequences; only one count was recorded for 14% to 15% of them. Of the sample, 5.5% is held by the ten largest clones.

Sequencing was performed on whole blood. The TCR was taken from an adult who was a healthcare worker with PCR-confirmed SARS-CoV-2 infection or an uninfected control (not recorded which). This receptor chain uses TRBV6-1 and TRBJ1-3, with an unclear D gene assignment. The nucleotide sequence reads TGTGCCAGCAGGAGCAGTTACCTCCCTGGAAACACCATATATTTT. It specifies CASRSSYLPGNTIYF.